The 24 T cell receptor beta chains below come from one sample, sequenced in a study of blood T cell repertoires in COVID-19. Here immunoSEQ multiplex PCR was the method, and the copy in TCRdb shows in-frame clones only, minus some. The sample lists nearly 100,000 clones; roughly 90% were seen once. The specimen was peripheral blood. These receptors came from a man older than 75 with acute or convalescent COVID-19.

This chain links TRBV7-2 with TRBJ2-2, with 10 bases fitting TRBD2. The germline V gene has CDR1 SGHTA and CDR2 FQGNSA. This CDR3 is built from 16 residues. V shed 5 bases, J shed 1 base, and the junction held 4 bases outside the gene matches. The CDR3 loop is CASSPRTSGNTGELFF. The CDR3 coding sequence is TGTGCCAGCAGCCCCCGGACTAGCGGGAACACCGGGGAGCTGTTTTTT.

The chain carries TRBV5-1 and TRBJ1-1, with a possible D match to TRBD1 (6 bases). V was clipped by 0 bases and J by 5 bases, with 14 bases between them. The germline V gene has CDR1 SGHRS and CDR2 YFSETQ. CDR3 length: 15 amino acids. The CDR3 bases are TGCGCCAGCAGCTTGGCCCGGGGGGCGCGGACTGAAGCTTTCTTT. This sequence encodes CASSLARGARTEAFF. The full variable domain, completed using reference TRBV5-1 and TRBJ1-1, is KAGVTQTPRYLIKTRGQQVTLSCSPISGHRSVSWYQQTPGQGLQFLFEYFSETQRNKGNFPGRFSGRQFSNSRSEMNVSTLELGDSALYLCASSLARGARTEAFFGQGTRLTVV.

The gene calls are TRBV28 and TRBJ1-2; TRBD1 matches at 7 bases. The germline CDR1 and CDR2 sequences are MDHEN and SYDVKM. The J segment lost 13 bases and the V segment lost 6 bases, leaving 14 bases of the junction unmatched. The CDR3 is made up of 13 amino acids. The CDR3 region is CASSGQVLQGSTF. CDR3 in DNA: TGTGCCAGCAGCGGACAGGTCCTCCAAGGTTCCACCTTC.

The chain links TRBV28 to TRBJ2-1; a weak D match, TRBD2 (6 bases). The CDR3 spans 15 residues. Trimming took off 5 bases at V and 6 bases at J, with 17 bases between the two ends. In germline, CDR1 is MDHEN, CDR2 SYDVKM. The CDR3 DNA reads TGTGCCAGCAGTCCGCCGGGACTGGGACGCAATGAGCAGTTCTTC. This gives the protein CASSPPGLGRNEQFF.

This clone was detected once. The CDR3: CASSLTGTPYGYTF. CDR3 coding DNA: TGTGCCAGCAGCTTAACAGGGACCCCTTATGGCTACACCTTC. The V call is TRBV5-6, the J call TRBJ1-2, with D perhaps matching TRBD1 (6 bases). Germline CDR1 reads SGHDT; CDR2 reads YYEEEE. V shed 2 bases and J shed 5 bases, with 13 bases lying between them. This CDR3 contains 14 residues.

The rearrangement uses TRBV4-1 and TRBJ1-5, with D possibly being TRBD1 (5 bases). Trimming left V 1 base short and J 9 bases short, with 13 bases between. The CDR3 is 14 amino acids. Germline V gene sequence: CDR1 MGHRA, CDR2 YSYEKL. CDR3 sequence reads: CASSQGQTLVPQHF. The CDR3 DNA reads as TGCGCCAGCAGCCAAGGACAGACCCTGGTGCCCCAGCATTTT.

The V call is TRBV21-1, the J call TRBJ2-1; the table's D call of TRBD2 was not tested on the DNA. TRBV21-1 has pseudogene status. The CDR3 runs to 15 residues. For the CDR3, the DNA is TGTGCCAGCAGCAAACCGCCAAGGGGGGGCAATGAGCAGTTCTTC. Translating gives CASSKPPRGGNEQFF.

The chain is built from TRBV11-2 and TRBJ1-2; 10 bases align to TRBD1. The V and J ends lost 4 bases and 6 bases, in that order; junction bases with no gene match: 2. The V gene's germline CDR1 is SGHAT and CDR2 FQNNGV. The CDR3 contains 13 residues. CDR3 amino acids: CASSWDRGHGYTF. CDR3 in DNA: TGTGCCAGCAGCTGGGACAGGGGCCATGGCTACACCTTC.

About this clone itself: A much larger clone sits a single nucleotide away, making a read error possible. The rearrangement links TRBV6-6 to TRBJ2-1; TRBD2 is a possible D gene (6 bases). Germline assignment: CDR1 MNHNY and CDR2 SVGAGI (reference sequence). CDR3 length: 12 residues. V lost 6 bases and J 5 bases, leaving 8 bases between the germline ends. The DNA for the CDR3 is TGTGCCAGCAGCAGGACTAACAATGAGCAGTTCTTC. It is translated as CASSRTNNEQFF.

V and J are TRBV9 and TRBJ1-2; D might be TRBD1 (5 bases). The V end lost 1 base, the J end lost 6 bases, and 22 bases lay between the germline ends. Germline CDR1 SGDLS, CDR2 YYNGEE. CDR3 length: 17 residues. The CDR3 nucleotides are TGTGCCAGCAGCGTATTTGACTCCTCGTTGGGGGGAAATGGCTACACCTTC. It translates to CASSVFDSSLGGNGYTF.

V usage is TRBV7-8 and J usage is TRBJ1-2; D is perhaps TRBD1 (6 bases). Germline values: CDR1 SGHVS, CDR2 FQNEAQ. The germline V and J ends were trimmed by 2 bases and 8 bases, with 12 bases remaining between them. CDR3 length: 13 residues. The CDR3 nucleotides read TGTGCCAGCAGCTTAACCTCAGGGGACGGCTACACCTTC. It codes for CASSLTSGDGYTF.

The J gene is TRBJ1-1, the V gene TRBV9, with D possibly matching TRBD1 (6 bases). This CDR3 has 15 amino acids. Germline V gives CDR1 SGDLS, CDR2 YYNGEE. Trimming shortened V by 0 bases and J by 0 bases, and 9 bases separated the two germline ends. The CDR3 loop reads CASSVGGQLNTEAFF. The DNA for the CDR3 is TGTGCCAGCAGCGTAGGGGGACAACTGAACACTGAAGCTTTCTTT.

CDR3 in amino acids: CASSLLTGANTGELFF. For the CDR3, the DNA is TGTGCCAGCAGCTTGCTAACGGGGGCGAACACCGGGGAGCTGTTTTTT. The genes are TRBV7-8 and TRBJ2-2, with D perhaps TRBD2 (6 bases). Germline V lookup: CDR1 SGHVS, CDR2 FQNEAQ. Trimming cost V 3 bases and J 0 bases, with 11 bases left between them. CDR3 length: 16 residues.

The chain combines TRBV5-8 with TRBJ1-4, with D maybe TRBD1 (5 bases). CDR1 and CDR2 (germline): SGHTS, YDEGEE. The V end lost 4 bases, the J end lost 8 bases, and 15 bases lay between the germline ends. CDR3 size: 14 residues. The chain's CDR3 is CASSRGTLGEKLFF. The CDR3 coding sequence is TGTGCCAGCAGCCGCGGGACCTTGGGGGAAAAACTGTTTTTT.

The genes are TRBV29-1 and TRBJ2-5, with 8 bases matching TRBD2. CDR3 size: 14 residues. The V and J ends lost 3 bases and 2 bases, in that order; junction bases with no gene match: 5. Looked up from germline, CDR1 is SQVTM and CDR2 is ANQGSEA. The DNA for the CDR3 is TGCAGCGTTGATTTAGCGGGAAGACAAGAGACCCAGTACTTC. It specifies CSVDLAGRQETQYF. Looking up the rest from reference TRBV29-1 and TRBJ2-5 gives the full variable domain: SAVISQKPSRDICQRGTSLTIQCQVDSQVTMMFWYRQQPGQSLTLIATANQGSEATYESGFVIDKFPISRPNLTFSTLTVSNMSPEDSSIYLCSVDLAGRQETQYFGPGTRLLVL.

The chain joins TRBV5-1 to TRBJ2-1; 13 positions agree with TRBD2. The CDR3 sequence is 17 residues long. The germline V gene has CDR1 SGHRS and CDR2 YFSETQ. With V trimmed by 5 bases and J by 1 base, 6 bases remained unmatched. CDR3 sequence (DNA): TGCGCCAGCAGTGGGACTAGCGGGACGTTGTCCTACAATGAGCAGTTCTTC. Residues: CASSGTSGTLSYNEQFF.

This chain connects TRBV24-1 to TRBJ2-2, with D maybe TRBD2 (6 bases). Germline CDR1 KGHDR, CDR2 SFDVKD. The CDR3 spans 17 residues. V dropped 4 bases and J dropped 0 bases, with 14 bases sitting between them. CDR3 coding DNA: TGTGCCACCAGTGAGGGGGGTTGGGTCCCGAACACCGGGGAGCTGTTTTTT. It is translated as CATSEGGWVPNTGELFF.

The chain carries TRBV5-1 and TRBJ1-3, with D tentatively TRBD1 (6 bases). Trimming took 4 bases from V and 4 from J, leaving 15 bases between them. This CDR3 is 15 amino acids long. Germline V lookup: CDR1 SGHRS, CDR2 YFSETQ. The CDR3 nucleotides read TGCGCCAGCAGCAGGGGGTCTACCCGAGGAAACACCATATATTTT. Translating it yields CASSRGSTRGNTIYF.

For the CDR3, the DNA is TGTGCCAGCTCACCTTCACTAGCGGGAGGGCCCACAGATACGCAGTATTTT. This encodes CASSPSLAGGPTDTQYF. The V call is TRBV18, the J call TRBJ2-3; 13 positions agree with TRBD2. The junction had 5 bases not matched to a gene; V was cut back by 3 bases and J by 2 bases. This CDR3 has 17 residues. Germline V gene data show CDR1 as KGHSH and CDR2 as LQKENI.

This clone appeared once. The genes are TRBV6-6 and TRBJ2-3; D may be TRBD2 (5 bases). From germline, CDR1 is MNHNY and CDR2 SVGAGI (reference sequence). V shed 2 bases and J shed 5 bases, with 14 bases lying between them. This CDR3 contains 15 residues. Written as DNA, the CDR3 is TGTGCCAGCAGTTACCACGGAGGCAAGATAGATACGCAGTATTTT. Translating gives CASSYHGGKIDTQYF.

DNA for the CDR3: TGTGCCAGCAGTTACCGAGGGGGCGCAGTTAATGAGCAGTTCTTC. Protein: CASSYRGGAVNEQFF. The chain uses TRBV6-5 and TRBJ2-1; 7 bases agree with TRBD1. Per the germline V gene, CDR1 is MNHEY and CDR2 is SVGAGI. Unmatched junction bases numbered 8, after V lost 2 bases and J lost 7 bases. This CDR3 spans 15 amino acids.

The chain recombines TRBV5-1 with TRBJ2-3, with a weak D call TRBD2 (6 bases). The V and J ends lost 4 bases and 8 bases respectively, with 11 bases between them. The CDR3 is made up of 12 amino acids. CDR1 and CDR2 from the germline V gene are SGHRS and YFSETQ. The CDR3 protein is CASSLAGITQYF. As DNA, the CDR3 is TGCGCCAGCAGCCTGGCGGGAATTACGCAGTATTTT.

V and J are TRBV6-5 and TRBJ2-7, with 10 bases lining up with TRBD2. The CDR3 consists of 14 residues. The V and J ends lost 6 bases and 5 bases, in that order; junction bases with no gene match: 7. Germline V gives CDR1 MNHEY, CDR2 SVGAGI. This chain's CDR3 is CASRGTSGTHEQYF. CDR3 DNA sequence: TGTGCCAGCAGGGGTACTAGCGGGACCCACGAGCAGTACTTC.

The chain combines TRBV7-8 with TRBJ2-7, with D perhaps TRBD1 (7 bases). CDR3 length equals 13 residues. Germline-derived CDR1 and CDR2 are SGHVS and FQNEAQ. V was trimmed by 4 bases and J by 9 bases, leaving 16 bases between them. The CDR3, as DNA: TGTGCCAGCAGCTCGGTACCTCAGGGGGGGCAGTACTTC. Translated, it gives CASSSVPQGGQYF.